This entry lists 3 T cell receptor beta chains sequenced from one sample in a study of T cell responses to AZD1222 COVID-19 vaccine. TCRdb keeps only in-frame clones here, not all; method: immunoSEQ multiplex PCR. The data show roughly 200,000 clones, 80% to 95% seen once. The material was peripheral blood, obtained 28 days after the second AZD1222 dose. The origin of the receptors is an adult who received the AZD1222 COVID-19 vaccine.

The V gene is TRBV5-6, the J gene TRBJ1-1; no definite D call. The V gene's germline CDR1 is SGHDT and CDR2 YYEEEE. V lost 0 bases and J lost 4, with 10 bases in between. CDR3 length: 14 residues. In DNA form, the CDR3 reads TGTGCCAGCAGCTTGGCGGCGGACTCCACTGAAGCTTTCTTT. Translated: CASSLAADSTEAFF. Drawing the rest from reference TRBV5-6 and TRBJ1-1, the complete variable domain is DAGVTQSPTHLIKTRGQQVTLRCSPKSGHDTVSWYQQALGQGPQFIFQYYEEEERQRGNFPDRFSGHQFPNYSSELNVNALLLGDSALYLCASSLAADSTEAFFGQGTRLTVV.

As DNA, the CDR3 is TGTGCCACACGGGACGGGACTTATAATTCACCCCTCCACTTT. Translating it yields CATRDGTYNSPLHF. This chain joins TRBV10-3 and TRBJ1-6; weak D call: TRBD1 (5 bases). The CDR3 totals 14 residues. Looked up from germline, CDR1 is ENHRY and CDR2 is SYGVKD. V shed 10 bases and J shed 4 bases, with 14 bases lying between them.

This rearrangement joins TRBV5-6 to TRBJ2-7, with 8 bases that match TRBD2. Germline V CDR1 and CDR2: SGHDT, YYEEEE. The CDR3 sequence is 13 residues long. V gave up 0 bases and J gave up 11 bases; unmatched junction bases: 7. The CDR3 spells CASSLAGRVWEYF. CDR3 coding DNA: TGTGCCAGCAGCTTGGCCGGGAGGGTTTGGGAGTACTTC.